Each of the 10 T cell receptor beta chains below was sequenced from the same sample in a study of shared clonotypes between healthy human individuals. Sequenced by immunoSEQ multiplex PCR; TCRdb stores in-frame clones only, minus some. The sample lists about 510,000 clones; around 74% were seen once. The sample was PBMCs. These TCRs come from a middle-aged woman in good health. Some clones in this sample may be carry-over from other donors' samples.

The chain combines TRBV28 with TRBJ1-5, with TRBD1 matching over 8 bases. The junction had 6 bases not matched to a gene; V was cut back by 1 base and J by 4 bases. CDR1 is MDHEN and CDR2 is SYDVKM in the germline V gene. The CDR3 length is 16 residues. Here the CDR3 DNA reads TGTGCCAGCAGTTTATCACAGGGGGTGAGGAATCAGCCCCAGCATTTT. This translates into CASSLSQGVRNQPQHF.

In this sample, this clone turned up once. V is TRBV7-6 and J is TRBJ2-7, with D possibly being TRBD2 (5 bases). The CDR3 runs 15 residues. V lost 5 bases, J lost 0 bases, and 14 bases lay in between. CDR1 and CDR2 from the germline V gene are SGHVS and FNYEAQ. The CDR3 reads CASSPRGISSYEQYF. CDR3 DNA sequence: TGTGCCAGCAGCCCCCGGGGTATCTCCTCCTACGAGCAGTACTTC.

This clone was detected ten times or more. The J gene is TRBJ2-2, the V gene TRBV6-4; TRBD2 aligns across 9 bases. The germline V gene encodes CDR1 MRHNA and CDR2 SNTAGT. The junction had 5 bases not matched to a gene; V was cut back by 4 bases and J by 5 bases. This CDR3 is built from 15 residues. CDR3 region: CASSVAGEGTGELFF. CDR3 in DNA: TGTGCCAGCAGTGTAGCGGGAGAGGGAACCGGGGAGCTGTTTTTT.

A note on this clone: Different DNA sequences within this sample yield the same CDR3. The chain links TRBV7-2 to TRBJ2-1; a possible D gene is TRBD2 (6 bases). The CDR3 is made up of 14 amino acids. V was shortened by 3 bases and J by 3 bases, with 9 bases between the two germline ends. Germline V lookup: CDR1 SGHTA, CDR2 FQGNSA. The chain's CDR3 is CASSLRGSYNEQFF. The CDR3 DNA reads TGTGCCAGCAGCTTGCGGGGAAGCTACAATGAGCAGTTCTTC. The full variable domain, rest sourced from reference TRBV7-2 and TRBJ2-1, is GAGVSQSPSNKVTEKGKDVELRCDPISGHTALYWYRQSLGQGLEFLIYFQGNSAPDKSGLPSDRFSAERTGGSVSTLTIQRTQQEDSAVYLCASSLRGSYNEQFFGPGTRLTVL.

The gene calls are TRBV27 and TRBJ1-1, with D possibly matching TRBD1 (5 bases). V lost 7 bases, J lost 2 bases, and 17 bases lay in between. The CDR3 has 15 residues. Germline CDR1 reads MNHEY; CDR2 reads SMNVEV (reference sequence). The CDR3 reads CASTPRRQPNTEAFF. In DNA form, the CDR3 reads TGTGCCAGCACTCCCCGAAGACAGCCAAACACTGAAGCTTTCTTT.

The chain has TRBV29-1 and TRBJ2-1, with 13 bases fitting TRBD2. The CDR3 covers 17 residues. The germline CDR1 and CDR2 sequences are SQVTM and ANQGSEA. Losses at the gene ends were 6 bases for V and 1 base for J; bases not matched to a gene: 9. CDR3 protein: CSVRGGTSGVSYNEQFF. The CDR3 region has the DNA TGCAGCGTCCGAGGGGGGACTAGCGGGGTTTCCTACAATGAGCAGTTCTTC.

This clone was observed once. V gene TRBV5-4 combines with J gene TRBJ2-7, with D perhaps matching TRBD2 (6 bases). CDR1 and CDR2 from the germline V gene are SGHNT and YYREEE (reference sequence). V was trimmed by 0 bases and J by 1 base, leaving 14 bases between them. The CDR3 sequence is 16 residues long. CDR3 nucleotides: TGTGCCAGCAGCTTGGTGGGACTGGGGAAATCCTACGAGCAGTACTTC. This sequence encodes CASSLVGLGKSYEQYF.

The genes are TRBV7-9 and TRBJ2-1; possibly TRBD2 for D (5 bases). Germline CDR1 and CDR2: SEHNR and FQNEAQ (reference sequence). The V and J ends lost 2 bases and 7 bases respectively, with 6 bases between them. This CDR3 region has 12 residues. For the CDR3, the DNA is TGTGCCAGCAGCTTACCGGGAAATGAGCAGTTCTTC. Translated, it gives CASSLPGNEQFF. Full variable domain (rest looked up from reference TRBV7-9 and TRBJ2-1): DTGVSQNPRHKITKRGQNVTFRCDPISEHNRLYWYRQTLGQGPEFLTYFQNEAQLEKSRLLSDRFSAERPKGSFSTLEIQRTEQGDSAMYLCASSLPGNEQFFGPGTRLTVL.

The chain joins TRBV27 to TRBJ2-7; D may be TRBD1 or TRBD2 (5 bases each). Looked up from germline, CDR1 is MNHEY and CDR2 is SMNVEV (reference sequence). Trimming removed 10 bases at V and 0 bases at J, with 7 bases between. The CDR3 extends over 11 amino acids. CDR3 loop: CAIGTSYEQYF. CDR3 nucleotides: TGTGCCATTGGGACCTCCTACGAGCAGTACTTC.

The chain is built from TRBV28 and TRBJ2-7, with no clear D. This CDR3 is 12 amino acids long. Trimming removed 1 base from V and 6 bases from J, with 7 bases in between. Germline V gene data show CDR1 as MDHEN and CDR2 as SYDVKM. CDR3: CASSLLGFEQYF. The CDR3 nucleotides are TGTGCCAGCAGTTTATTGGGGTTCGAGCAGTACTTC.